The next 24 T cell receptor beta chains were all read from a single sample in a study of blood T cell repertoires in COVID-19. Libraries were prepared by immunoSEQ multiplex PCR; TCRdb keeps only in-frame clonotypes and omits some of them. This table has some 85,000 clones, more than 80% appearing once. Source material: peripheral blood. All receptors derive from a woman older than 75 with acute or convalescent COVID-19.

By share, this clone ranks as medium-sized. The CDR3 region is CASSTTRIPYNEQFF. Written as DNA, the CDR3 is TGTGCCAGCAGCACGACTAGGATCCCATACAATGAGCAGTTCTTC. V gene TRBV7-9 combines with J gene TRBJ2-1, with D maybe TRBD2 (6 bases). The CDR3 covers 15 residues. Germline-derived CDR1 and CDR2 are SEHNR and FQNEAQ (reference sequence). Trimming removed 5 bases from V and 4 bases from J, with 15 bases in between.

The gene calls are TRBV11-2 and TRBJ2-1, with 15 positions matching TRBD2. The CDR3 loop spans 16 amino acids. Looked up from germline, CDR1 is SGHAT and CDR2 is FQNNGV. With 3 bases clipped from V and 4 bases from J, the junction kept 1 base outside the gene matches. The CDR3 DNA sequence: TGTGCCAGCAGCTTTGGGACTAGCGGGGGGTACAATGAGCAGTTCTTC. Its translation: CASSFGTSGGYNEQFF.

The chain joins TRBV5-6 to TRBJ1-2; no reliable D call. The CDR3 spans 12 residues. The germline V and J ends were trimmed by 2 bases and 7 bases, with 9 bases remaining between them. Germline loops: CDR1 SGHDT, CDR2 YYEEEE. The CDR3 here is CASSFQRGGYTF. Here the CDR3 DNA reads TGTGCCAGCAGCTTTCAGAGAGGTGGCTACACCTTC.

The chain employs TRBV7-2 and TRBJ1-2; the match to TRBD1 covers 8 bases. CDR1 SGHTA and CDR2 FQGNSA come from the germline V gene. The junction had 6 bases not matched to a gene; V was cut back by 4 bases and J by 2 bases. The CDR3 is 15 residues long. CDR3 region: CASSSGQGGNYGYTF. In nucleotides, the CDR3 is TGTGCCAGCAGCTCAGGACAGGGAGGGAACTATGGCTACACCTTC.

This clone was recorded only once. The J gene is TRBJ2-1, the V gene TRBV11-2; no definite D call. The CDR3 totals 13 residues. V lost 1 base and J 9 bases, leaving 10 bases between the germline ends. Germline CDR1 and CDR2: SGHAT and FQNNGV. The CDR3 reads CASSLAPNFEQFF. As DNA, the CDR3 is TGTGCCAGCAGCTTAGCCCCTAATTTTGAGCAGTTCTTC. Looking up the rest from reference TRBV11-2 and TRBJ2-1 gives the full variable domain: EAGVAQSPRYKIIEKRQSVAFWCNPISGHATLYWYQQILGQGPKLLIQFQNNGVVDDSQLPKDRFSAERLKGVDSTLKIQPAKLEDSAVYLCASSLAPNFEQFFGPGTRLTVL.

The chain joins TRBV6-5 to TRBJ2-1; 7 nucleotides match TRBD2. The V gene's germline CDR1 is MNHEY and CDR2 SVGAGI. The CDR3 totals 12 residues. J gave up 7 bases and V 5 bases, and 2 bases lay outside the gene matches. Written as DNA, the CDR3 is TGTGCCAGCAGTCCAGCGGGAAATGAGCAGTTCTTC. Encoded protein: CASSPAGNEQFF.

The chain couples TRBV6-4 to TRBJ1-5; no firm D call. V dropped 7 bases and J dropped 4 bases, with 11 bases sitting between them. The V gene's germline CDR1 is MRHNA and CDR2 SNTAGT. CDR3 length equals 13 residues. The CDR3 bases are TGTGCCAGCAAATCACAGCTTAATCAGCCCCAGCATTTT. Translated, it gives CASKSQLNQPQHF.

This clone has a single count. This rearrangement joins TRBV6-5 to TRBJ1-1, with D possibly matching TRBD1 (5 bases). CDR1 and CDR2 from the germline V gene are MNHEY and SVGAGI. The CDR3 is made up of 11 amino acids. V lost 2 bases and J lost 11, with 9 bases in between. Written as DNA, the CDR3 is TGTGCCAGCAGTTACGCAGGGAATGCTTTCTTT. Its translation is CASSYAGNAFF.

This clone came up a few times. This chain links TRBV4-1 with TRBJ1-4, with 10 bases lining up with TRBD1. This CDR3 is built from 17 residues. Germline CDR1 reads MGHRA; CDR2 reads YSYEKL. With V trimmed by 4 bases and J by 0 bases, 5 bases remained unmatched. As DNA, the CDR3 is TGCGCCAGCAGCCGCCGGGACAGGGGATCAACTAATGAAAAACTGTTTTTT. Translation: CASSRRDRGSTNEKLFF.

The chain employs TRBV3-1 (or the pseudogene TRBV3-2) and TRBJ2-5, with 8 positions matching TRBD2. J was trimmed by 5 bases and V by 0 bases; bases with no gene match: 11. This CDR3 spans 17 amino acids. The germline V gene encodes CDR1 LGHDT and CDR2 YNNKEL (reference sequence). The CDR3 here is CASSQDPTGGGKETQYF. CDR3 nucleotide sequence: TGTGCCAGCAGCCAAGACCCCACCGGGGGGGGCAAGGAGACCCAGTACTTC.

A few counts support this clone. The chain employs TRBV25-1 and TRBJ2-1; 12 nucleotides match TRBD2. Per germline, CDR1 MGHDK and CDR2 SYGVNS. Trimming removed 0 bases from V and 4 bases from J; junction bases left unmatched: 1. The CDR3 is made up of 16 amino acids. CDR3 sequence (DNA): TGTGCCAGCAGTGAATACACTAGCGGGGGGTACAATGAGCAGTTCTTC. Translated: CASSEYTSGGYNEQFF. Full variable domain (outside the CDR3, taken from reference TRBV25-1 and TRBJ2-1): EADIYQTPRYLVIGTGKKITLECSQTMGHDKMYWYQQDPGMELHLIHYSYGVNSTEKGDLSSESTVSRIRTEHFPLTLESARPSHTSQYLCASSEYTSGGYNEQFFGPGTRLTVL.

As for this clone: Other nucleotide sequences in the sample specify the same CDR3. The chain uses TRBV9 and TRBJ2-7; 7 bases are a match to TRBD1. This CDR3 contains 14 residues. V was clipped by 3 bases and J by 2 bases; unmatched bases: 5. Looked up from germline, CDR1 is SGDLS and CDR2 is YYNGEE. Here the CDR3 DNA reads TGTGCCAGCAGCGCCGGACAGGCAGCCTACGAGCAGTACTTC. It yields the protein CASSAGQAAYEQYF.

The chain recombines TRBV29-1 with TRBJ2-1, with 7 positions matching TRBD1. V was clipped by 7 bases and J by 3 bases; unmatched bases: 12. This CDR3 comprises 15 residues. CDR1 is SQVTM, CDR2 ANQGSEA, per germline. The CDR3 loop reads CSAVSGQVVYNEQFF. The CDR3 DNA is TGCAGCGCTGTGTCTGGACAGGTGGTCTACAATGAGCAGTTCTTC.

The CDR3 sequence is CASTWGSGGSGELFF. The CDR3 DNA reads TGTGCCAGCACCTGGGGTAGCGGGGGCAGCGGGGAGCTGTTTTTT. The genes are TRBV5-4 and TRBJ2-2, with TRBD2 matching over 9 bases. The germline gives CDR1 SGHNT, CDR2 YYREEE (reference sequence). J lost 7 bases, V lost 6 bases, and 10 bases had no gene match. CDR3 length: 15 amino acids.

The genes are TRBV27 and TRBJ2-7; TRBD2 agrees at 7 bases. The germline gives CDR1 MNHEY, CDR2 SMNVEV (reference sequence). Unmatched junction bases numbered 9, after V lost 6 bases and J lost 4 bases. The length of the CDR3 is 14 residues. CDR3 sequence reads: CASRRGGNLYEQYF. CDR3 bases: TGTGCCAGCAGGAGGGGAGGGAACCTATACGAGCAGTACTTC.

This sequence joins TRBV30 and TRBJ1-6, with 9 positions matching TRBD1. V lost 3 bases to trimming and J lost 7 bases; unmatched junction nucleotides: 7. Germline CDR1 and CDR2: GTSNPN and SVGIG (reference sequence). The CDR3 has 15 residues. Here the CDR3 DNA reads TGTGCCTGGAGGCGGGTCGGACAGGGGAATTCACCCCTCCACTTT. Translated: CAWRRVGQGNSPLHF.

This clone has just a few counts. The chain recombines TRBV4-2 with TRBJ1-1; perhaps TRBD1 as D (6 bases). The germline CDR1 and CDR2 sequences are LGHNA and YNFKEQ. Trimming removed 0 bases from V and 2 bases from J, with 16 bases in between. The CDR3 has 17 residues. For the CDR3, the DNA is TGTGCCAGCAGCCAAGAGTCAGCGGGGGGCCTTAACACTGAAGCTTTCTTT. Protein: CASSQESAGGLNTEAFF.

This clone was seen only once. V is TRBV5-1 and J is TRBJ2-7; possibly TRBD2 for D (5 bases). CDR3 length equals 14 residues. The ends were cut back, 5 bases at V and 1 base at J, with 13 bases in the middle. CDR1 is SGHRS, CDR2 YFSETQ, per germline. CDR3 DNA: TGCGCCAGCAGTCCGACTACGGGGTCCTACGAGCAGTACTTC. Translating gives CASSPTTGSYEQYF.

In DNA form, the CDR3 reads TGTGCCAGCAGGCAGCCGGGACTACGGGCTGGAGAGCAGTACTTC. Its protein product is CASRQPGLRAGEQYF. The genes are TRBV7-2 and TRBJ2-7; TRBD2 matches 7 bases. The CDR3 contains 15 residues. V lost 6 bases to trimming and J lost 7 bases; unmatched junction nucleotides: 15. The germline gives CDR1 SGHTA, CDR2 FQGNSA.

In nucleotides, the CDR3 is TGTGCCAGCAGTGAACTAGGGGTCCTAACCTACGAGCAGTACTTC. Translation: CASSELGVLTYEQYF. The chain is built from TRBV2 and TRBJ2-7; D possibly corresponds to TRBD1 (5 bases). Germline-derived CDR1 and CDR2 are SNHLY and FYNNEI. V shed 2 bases and J shed 2 bases, with 13 bases lying between them. The CDR3 has 15 residues. Variable domain in full (rest from reference TRBV2 and TRBJ2-7): EPEVTQTPSHQVTQMGQEVILRCVPISNHLYFYWYRQILGQKVEFLVSFYNNEISEKSEIFDDQFSVERPDGSNFTLKIRSTKLEDSAMYFCASSELGVLTYEQYFGPGTRLTVT.

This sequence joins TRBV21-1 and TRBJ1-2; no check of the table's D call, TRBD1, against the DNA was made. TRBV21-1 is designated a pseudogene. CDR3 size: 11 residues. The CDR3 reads CASSNRDGYTF. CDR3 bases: TGTGCCAGCAGCAACAGGGATGGCTACACCTTC.

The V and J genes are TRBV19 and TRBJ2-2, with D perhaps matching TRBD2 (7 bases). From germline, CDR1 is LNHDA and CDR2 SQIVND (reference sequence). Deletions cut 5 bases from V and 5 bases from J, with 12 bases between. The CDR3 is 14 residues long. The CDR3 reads CASSGRGRTGELFF. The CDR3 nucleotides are TGTGCCAGTAGTGGGAGGGGGAGGACCGGGGAGCTGTTTTTT. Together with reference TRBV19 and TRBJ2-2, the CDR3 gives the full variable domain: DGGITQSPKYLFRKEGQNVTLSCEQNLNHDAMYWYRQDPGQGLRLIYYSQIVNDFQKGDIAEGYSVSREKKESFPLTVTSAQKNPTAFYLCASSGRGRTGELFFGEGSRLTVL.

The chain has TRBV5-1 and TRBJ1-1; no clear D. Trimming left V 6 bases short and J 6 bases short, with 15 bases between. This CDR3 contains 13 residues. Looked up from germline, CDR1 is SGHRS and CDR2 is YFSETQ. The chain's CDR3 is CASTRPGASEAFF. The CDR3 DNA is TGCGCCAGCACGCGTCCGGGAGCGTCTGAAGCTTTCTTT.

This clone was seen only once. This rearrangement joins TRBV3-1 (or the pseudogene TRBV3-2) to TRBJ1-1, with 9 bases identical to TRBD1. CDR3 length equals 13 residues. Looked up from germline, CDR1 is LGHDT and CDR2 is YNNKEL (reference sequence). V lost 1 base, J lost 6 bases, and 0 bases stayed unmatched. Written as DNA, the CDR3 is TGTGCCAGCAGCCAAGGGACAGGGGCTGAAGCTTTCTTT. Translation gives CASSQGTGAEAFF.